This entry lists 32 T cell receptor beta chains sequenced from one sample in a study of blood T cells in healthy people across ages (dated by TCRdb to between 2014 and 2017). Library preparation employed 5' RACE. The sequencer listed for this sample is Illumina HiSeq 2500. A second PCR of 7 to 11 cycles was performed with a sample-barcoded 5' primer and a J-beta primer mix. Starting from the raw public reads, TCRdb applied fastp trimming at Q25, assembled clones with MiXCR and retained in-frame beta chains. Identical CDR3 proteins give one entry, which carries the most common genes and DNA. This sample holds about 1.5 million distinct CDR3 sequences; roughly 43% were observed only once. The ten largest clonotypes hold about 4.1% of the sample. The sample was blood. The receptors shown here come from a young woman in good health.

This chain joins TRBV28 and TRBJ2-7; TRBD1 aligns across 8 bases. CDR3 length equals 16 residues. The germline V gene has CDR1 MDHEN and CDR2 SYDVKM. With V trimmed by 3 bases and J by 0 bases, 7 bases remained unmatched. As DNA, the CDR3 is TGTGCCAGCAGTTTTTCGAAGGACAGGGCCTCCTACGAGCAGTACTTC. It codes for CASSFSKDRASYEQYF.

V and J are TRBV20-1 and TRBJ2-7, with 9 bases lining up with TRBD2. This CDR3 has 14 residues. CDR1 and CDR2 (germline): DFQATT, SNEGSKA (reference sequence). The V segment lost 1 base and the J segment 0 bases; nucleotides outside the gene matches: 1. CDR3 coding DNA: TGCAGTGCTAGAGTTAGCGGGGGCTCCTACGAGCAGTACTTC. This encodes CSARVSGGSYEQYF.

The V gene is TRBV19, the J gene TRBJ1-1; TRBD1 matches 9 bases. Looked up from germline, CDR1 is LNHDA and CDR2 is SQIVND (reference sequence). This CDR3 contains 14 residues. The V segment lost 6 bases and the J segment 6 bases; nucleotides outside the gene matches: 8. CDR3: CASSPGTGLAEAFF. Written as DNA, the CDR3 is TGTGCCAGTAGCCCCGGGACAGGGCTAGCTGAAGCTTTCTTT.

The chain couples TRBV6-2 or TRBV6-3 to TRBJ2-1; D gene unclear. Trimming stripped 5 bases from V and 15 bases from J, with 14 bases between. Germline CDR1 reads MNHEY; CDR2 reads SVGEGT. The CDR3 extends over 11 amino acids. The CDR3 DNA reads as TGTGCCAGCAGTCAGCGAGGCCAGCGGTTCTTC. Its protein is CASSQRGQRFF.

This clonotype appeared once. The chain couples TRBV25-1 to TRBJ1-2; unclear D gene. V dropped 7 bases and J dropped 0 bases, with 6 bases sitting between them. The CDR3 covers 12 residues. Germline loops: CDR1 MGHDK, CDR2 SYGVNS. CDR3 sequence: CASTDANYGYTF. The DNA of the CDR3 is TGTGCCAGCACCGATGCTAACTATGGCTACACCTTC.

This chain uses TRBV20-1 with TRBJ2-3; 8 nucleotides match TRBD2. This CDR3 is 16 amino acids long. Germline lookup yields CDR1 DFQATT and CDR2 SNEGSKA (reference sequence). J gave up 2 bases and V 1 base, and 8 bases lay outside the gene matches. Here the CDR3 reads CSARASLAGTTDTQYF. In DNA, the CDR3 is TGCAGTGCTAGAGCTTCTCTAGCGGGTACCACAGATACGCAGTATTTT.

V and J are TRBV28 and TRBJ2-7; 7 nucleotides align to TRBD2. CDR3 length: 14 residues. Germline CDR1 MDHEN, CDR2 SYDVKM. Germline trimming cut 6 bases from V and 4 bases from J; bases unmatched to any gene: 9. CDR3 protein: CASRKAGDPYEQYF. The CDR3 bases are TGTGCCAGCAGAAAGGCGGGAGACCCTTACGAGCAGTACTTC.

The V call is TRBV4-1, the J call TRBJ2-1, with D possibly matching TRBD2 (6 bases). The germline V and J ends were trimmed by 3 bases and 5 bases, with 17 bases remaining between them. This CDR3 spans 16 amino acids. Germline loops: CDR1 MGHRA, CDR2 YSYEKL. The DNA for the CDR3 is TGCGCCAGCAGCCAGGCTCTAGCGAGGTACGACAATGAGCAGTTCTTC. Amino acids: CASSQALARYDNEQFF.

This clonotype was recorded a few times. The V call is TRBV7-9, the J call TRBJ2-7; D uncertain. Per the germline V gene, CDR1 is SEHNR and CDR2 is FQNEAQ (reference sequence). Trimming shortened V by 2 bases and J by 5 bases, and 16 bases separated the two germline ends. The CDR3 runs 15 residues. CDR3 DNA: TGTGCCAGCAGCTTATCGTGGCAGCCATCCCACGAGCAGTACTTC. Protein: CASSLSWQPSHEQYF.

The V and J genes are TRBV13 and TRBJ1-4, with TRBD1 matching 7 bases. In germline, CDR1 is PRHDT, CDR2 FYEKMQ (reference sequence). The CDR3 runs to 15 residues. With V trimmed by 5 bases and J by 7 bases, 10 bases remained unmatched. CDR3 loop: CASSEKTGTGEKLFF. DNA for the CDR3: TGTGCCAGCAGCGAAAAGACAGGGACGGGTGAAAAACTGTTTTTT. The full variable domain, completed using reference TRBV13 and TRBJ1-4, is AAGVIQSPRHLIKEKRETATLKCYPIPRHDTVYWYQQGPGQDPQFLISFYEKMQSDKGSIPDRFSAQQFSDYHSELNMSSLELGDSALYFCASSEKTGTGEKLFFGSGTQLSVL.

This clonotype came up a few times. The chain carries TRBV5-1 and TRBJ2-1, with 10 nucleotides matching TRBD1. With V trimmed by 4 bases and J by 8 bases, 12 bases remained unmatched. Germline CDR1 and CDR2: SGHRS and YFSETQ. The CDR3 is 16 residues long. CDR3 residues: CASSNRDRGRMDEQFF. DNA of the CDR3: TGCGCCAGCAGCAACCGGGACAGGGGCAGGATGGATGAGCAGTTCTTC.

This clonotype showed up just a few times. The chain recombines TRBV5-1 with TRBJ2-6, with D unclear. V was pared by 3 bases and J by 2 bases, with 12 bases between. Germline V gene data show CDR1 as SGHRS and CDR2 as YFSETQ. This CDR3 region has 16 residues. The CDR3 sequence is CASSSGATTGANVLTF. The CDR3 DNA reads TGCGCCAGCAGCTCAGGAGCAACAACTGGGGCCAACGTCCTGACTTTC. The variable domain in full, with the rest retrieved from reference TRBV5-1 and TRBJ2-6, is KAGVTQTPRYLIKTRGQQVTLSCSPISGHRSVSWYQQTPGQGLQFLFEYFSETQRNKGNFPGRFSGRQFSNSRSEMNVSTLELGDSALYLCASSSGATTGANVLTFGAGSRLTVL.

As for this clonotype: Its ends do not fully match the called genes, so a read error is possible. The genes are TRBV4-1 and TRBJ1-5; D perhaps matches TRBD1 (6 bases). Per the germline V gene, CDR1 is MGHRA and CDR2 is YSYEKL. This CDR3 is 16 amino acids long. CDR3 in amino acids: CVSSQGRTAPNQPQHF. In nucleotides, the CDR3 is TGCGTCAGCAGCCAAGGCCGGACAGCCCCCAATCAGCCCCAGCATTTT.

The chain uses TRBV7-9 and TRBJ2-5, with 8 bases lining up with TRBD2. V was pared by 5 bases and J by 3 bases, with 8 bases of the junction left unmatched. Germline V lookup: CDR1 SEHNR, CDR2 FQNEAQ (reference sequence). The CDR3 totals 15 residues. The CDR3 coding sequence is TGTGCCAGCAGCCCCGGGACTAGTAACGAAGAGACCCAGTACTTC. Its protein product is CASSPGTSNEETQYF.

V gene TRBV20-1 combines with J gene TRBJ2-7; D could derive from TRBD1 or TRBD2 (5 bases each). The germline V gene has CDR1 DFQATT and CDR2 SNEGSKA (reference sequence). CDR3 size: 13 residues. Trimming took off 5 bases at V and 0 bases at J, with 11 bases between the two ends. CDR3 residues: CSARDQSSYEQYF. The CDR3 DNA reads TGCAGTGCTCGGGACCAAAGCTCCTACGAGCAGTACTTC.

This clonotype was seen at least ten times. The V and J genes are TRBV27 and TRBJ2-1, with D possibly matching TRBD2 (6 bases). Germline V gene data show CDR1 as MNHEY and CDR2 as SMNVEV (reference sequence). The CDR3 sequence is 14 residues long. V was pared by 3 bases and J by 4 bases, with 10 bases between. CDR3 sequence reads: CASSFSGVYNEQFF. The CDR3 DNA sequence: TGTGCCAGCAGTTTCTCGGGAGTATACAATGAGCAGTTCTTC.

The V and J genes are TRBV5-1 and TRBJ1-5; D remains ambiguous. The CDR3 spans 15 residues. V was cut by 0 bases and J by 2 bases, with 9 bases left in between. In germline, CDR1 is SGHRS, CDR2 YFSETQ. The CDR3 nucleotides are TGCGCCAGCAGCTTGGACTCGGCGGGCAATCAGCCCCAGCATTTT. This codes for CASSLDSAGNQPQHF. The whole variable domain, filled in from reference TRBV5-1 and TRBJ1-5, reads KAGVTQTPRYLIKTRGQQVTLSCSPISGHRSVSWYQQTPGQGLQFLFEYFSETQRNKGNFPGRFSGRQFSNSRSEMNVSTLELGDSALYLCASSLDSAGNQPQHFGDGTRLSIL.

The chain joins TRBV3-1 to TRBJ1-5; D unclear. Germline CDR1 is LGHDT and CDR2 is YNNKEL (reference sequence). Trimming removed 4 bases from V and 7 bases from J, with 14 bases in between. The CDR3 sequence is 14 residues long. DNA for the CDR3: TGTGCCAGCAGCCTACGGATAGAGTTCCAGCCCCAGCATTTT. Its protein is CASSLRIEFQPQHF.

This chain connects TRBV4-1 to TRBJ2-1; a possible D gene is TRBD1 (5 bases). Germline CDR1 MGHRA, CDR2 YSYEKL. The V end was cut by 0 bases, the J end by 2 bases, with 11 bases between. This CDR3 comprises 16 residues. The CDR3 nucleotides read TGCGCCAGCAGCCAAGATCAGGGAACAGCCTACAATGAGCAGTTCTTC. Its translation is CASSQDQGTAYNEQFF.

This chain links TRBV6-2 or TRBV6-3 with TRBJ2-5; TRBD2 matches 7 bases. This CDR3 is built from 15 residues. The J segment lost 9 bases and the V segment lost 6 bases, leaving 16 bases of the junction unmatched. From germline, CDR1 is MNHEY and CDR2 SVGEGT. CDR3 nucleotide sequence: TGTGCCAGCAGCCCGCAAGGACTAGGGCGCGGTGCCCAGTACTTC. This codes for CASSPQGLGRGAQYF.

J is TRBJ1-2 and V is TRBV20-1; 8 positions agree with TRBD1. The V gene's germline CDR1 is DFQATT and CDR2 SNEGSKA (reference sequence). Trimming removed 3 bases from V and 3 bases from J; junction bases left unmatched: 6. The CDR3 is 14 amino acids. The CDR3 protein is CSARLTGVDYGYTF. The CDR3 bases are TGCAGTGCTAGGCTGACAGGGGTCGACTATGGCTACACCTTC.

The table lists this clonotype with a few counts. The V call is TRBV6-2 or TRBV6-3, the J call TRBJ1-1; TRBD1 matches at 8 bases. Trimming removed 5 bases from V and 4 bases from J; junction bases left unmatched: 3. CDR3 length: 13 residues. Germline lookup yields CDR1 MNHEY and CDR2 SVGEGT. The CDR3, as DNA: TGTGCCAGCAGTCCGGGACAGGTCACTGAAGCTTTCTTT. Translation gives CASSPGQVTEAFF.

CDR3 residues: CSVGGRQGIPEQYF. The CDR3 coding sequence is TGCAGCGTTGGGGGGCGCCAAGGAATCCCCGAGCAGTACTTC. The V call is TRBV29-1, the J call TRBJ2-7; D possibly corresponds to TRBD1 (6 bases). Germline loops: CDR1 SQVTM, CDR2 ANQGSEA. CDR3 size: 14 residues. Trimming stripped 4 bases from V and 6 bases from J, with 19 bases between.

V usage is TRBV7-9 and J usage is TRBJ2-3; 9 nucleotides agree with TRBD2. CDR1 and CDR2 from the germline V gene are SEHNR and FQNEAQ (reference sequence). J was trimmed by 11 bases and V by 5 bases; bases with no gene match: 23. The CDR3 spans 18 residues. The CDR3 nucleotides are TGTGCCAGCAGCACAACGGGACTAGCATCGAGACAAACCATGGTGCAGTATTTT. Its protein is CASSTTGLASRQTMVQYF.

There are a few counts of this clonotype. This chain joins TRBV20-1 and TRBJ1-1; D gene uncertain. Between the trimmed V and J ends, which lost 0 bases and 4 bases, there was a span of 6 bases. Germline values: CDR1 DFQATT, CDR2 SNEGSKA (reference sequence). The CDR3 is made up of 12 amino acids. The CDR3 DNA is TGCAGTGCTAGAGAAAGTATCACTGAAGCTTTCTTT. Translation: CSARESITEAFF.

This clonotype has a handful of counts. The genes are TRBV29-1 and TRBJ2-7, with TRBD1 matching over 8 bases. The CDR3 is 13 residues long. V shed 7 bases, J shed 5 bases, and the junction held 10 bases outside the gene matches. Germline V lookup: CDR1 SQVTM, CDR2 ANQGSEA. The CDR3 DNA reads as TGCAGCGGGACAGGGACGGTGTTGAACGAGCAGTACTTC. It is translated as CSGTGTVLNEQYF.

A remark on this clonotype: A much more abundant neighbour one base away suggests this may be a read error. V usage is TRBV20-1 and J usage is TRBJ2-5, with 8 nucleotides matching TRBD1. The DNA end is more similar to TRBJ2-7, so the J call may be wrong. The CDR3 contains 12 residues. Per germline, CDR1 DFQATT and CDR2 SNEGSKA (reference sequence). This CDR3 reads CSARGDRYEQYF. The CDR3 region has the DNA TGCAGTGCTAGAGGGGACAGGTACGAGCAGTACTTC.

The V gene is TRBV9, the J gene TRBJ2-3; no clear D gene. CDR3 length equals 13 residues. V lost 4 bases and J lost 1, with 7 bases in between. CDR1 and CDR2 from the germline V gene are SGDLS and YYNGEE. The CDR3 region is CASSITRTDTQYF. In DNA, the CDR3 is TGTGCCAGCAGCATAACCCGCACAGATACGCAGTATTTT.

The rearrangement joins TRBV12-3 or TRBV12-4 to TRBJ2-1; a possible D gene is TRBD1 (5 bases). The length of the CDR3 is 16 residues. V was clipped by 2 bases and J by 1 base, with 12 bases between them. The CDR3, as DNA: TGTGCCAGCAGTTTAAATGGACAAAGATCCTACAATGAGCAGTTCTTC. Its translation: CASSLNGQRSYNEQFF.

This clonotype was counted between two and nine times. The gene calls are TRBV18 and TRBJ2-5, with 12 bases lining up with TRBD2. The CDR3 sequence is 15 residues long. The trim removed 4 bases at V and 2 bases at J, leaving 2 bases unmatched. In germline, CDR1 is KGHSH, CDR2 LQKENI. CDR3 loop: CASSRTSGAQETQYF. CDR3 DNA sequence: TGTGCCAGCTCACGGACTAGCGGGGCACAAGAGACCCAGTACTTC.

This chain links TRBV12-3 or TRBV12-4 with TRBJ2-3, with TRBD2 matching over 12 bases. With 6 bases clipped from V and 2 bases from J, the junction kept 12 bases outside the gene matches. The CDR3 contains 18 residues. The CDR3 sequence is CASSPPRRLAGDTDTQYF. Written as DNA, the CDR3 is TGTGCCAGCAGCCCACCCAGGCGACTAGCGGGGGACACAGATACGCAGTATTTT.

The rearrangement links TRBV10-1 to TRBJ2-3; no firm D call. Germline V CDR1 and CDR2: WNHNN, SYGVQD (reference sequence). The CDR3 sequence is 16 residues long. Trimming stripped 2 bases from V and 7 bases from J, with 19 bases between. The CDR3 sequence is CASSEDLGLMEHTQYF. Written as DNA, the CDR3 is TGCGCCAGCAGTGAGGATCTCGGTCTGATGGAGCATACGCAGTATTTT.